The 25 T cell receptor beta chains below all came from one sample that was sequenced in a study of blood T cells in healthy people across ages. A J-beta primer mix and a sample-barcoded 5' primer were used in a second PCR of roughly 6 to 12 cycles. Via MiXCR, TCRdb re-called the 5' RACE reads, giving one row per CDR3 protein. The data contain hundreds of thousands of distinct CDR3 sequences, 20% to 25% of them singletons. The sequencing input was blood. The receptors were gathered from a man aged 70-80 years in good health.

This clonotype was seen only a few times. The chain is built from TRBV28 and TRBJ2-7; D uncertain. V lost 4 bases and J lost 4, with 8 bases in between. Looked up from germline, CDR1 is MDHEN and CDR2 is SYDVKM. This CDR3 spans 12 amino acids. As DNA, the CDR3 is TGTGCCAGCAGTTCATCAAAGTACGAGCAGTACTTC. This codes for CASSSSKYEQYF.

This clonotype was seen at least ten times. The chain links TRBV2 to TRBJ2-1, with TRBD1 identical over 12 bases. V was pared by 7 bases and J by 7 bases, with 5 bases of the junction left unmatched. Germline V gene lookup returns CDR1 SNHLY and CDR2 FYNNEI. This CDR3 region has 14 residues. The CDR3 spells CASIRDRGLNEQFF. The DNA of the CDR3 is TGTGCCAGCATTAGGGACAGGGGGCTGAATGAGCAGTTCTTC.

This CDR3 is CSALGAADTQYF. Written as DNA, the CDR3 is TGCAGTGCTTTAGGAGCGGCAGATACGCAGTATTTT. The V gene is TRBV20-1, the J gene TRBJ2-3, with a possible D match to TRBD2 (5 bases). CDR1 DFQATT and CDR2 SNEGSKA come from the germline V gene (reference sequence). Trimming took off 5 bases at V and 4 bases at J, with 10 bases between the two ends. There are 12 residues in the CDR3.

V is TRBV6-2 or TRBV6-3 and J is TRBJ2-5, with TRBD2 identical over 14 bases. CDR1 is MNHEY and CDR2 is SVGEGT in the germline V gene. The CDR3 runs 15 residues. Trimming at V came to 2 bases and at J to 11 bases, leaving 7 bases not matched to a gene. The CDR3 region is CASSYPGTSGSQQYF. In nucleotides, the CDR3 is TGTGCCAGCAGTTACCCTGGGACTAGCGGGAGTCAGCAGTACTTC.

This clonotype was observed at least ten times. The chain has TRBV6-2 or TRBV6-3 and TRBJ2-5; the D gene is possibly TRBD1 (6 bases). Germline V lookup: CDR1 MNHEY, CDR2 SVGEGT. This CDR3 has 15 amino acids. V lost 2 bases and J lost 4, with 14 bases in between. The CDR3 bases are TGTGCCAGCAGTTACGGGACACAAGTCGGAGAGACCCAGTACTTC. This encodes CASSYGTQVGETQYF.

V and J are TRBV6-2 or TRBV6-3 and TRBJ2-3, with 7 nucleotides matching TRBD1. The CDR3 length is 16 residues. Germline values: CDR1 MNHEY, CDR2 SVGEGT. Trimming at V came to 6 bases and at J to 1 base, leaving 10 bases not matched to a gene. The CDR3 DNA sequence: TGTGCCAGCAGAGCCGCCCCCGGGACAGGCACAGATACGCAGTATTTT. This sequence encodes CASRAAPGTGTDTQYF.

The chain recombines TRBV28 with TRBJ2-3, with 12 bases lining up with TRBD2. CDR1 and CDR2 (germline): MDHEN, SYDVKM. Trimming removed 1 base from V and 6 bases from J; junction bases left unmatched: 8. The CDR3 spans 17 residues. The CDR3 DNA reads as TGTGCCAGCAGTTTATTGTCTAGCGGGAGGGTTACGGATACGCAGTATTTT. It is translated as CASSLLSSGRVTDTQYF.

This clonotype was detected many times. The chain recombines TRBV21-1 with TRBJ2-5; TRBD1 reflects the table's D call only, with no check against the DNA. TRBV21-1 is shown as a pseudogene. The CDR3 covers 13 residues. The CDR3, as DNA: TGTGCCAGCAGCAAAGCTCCCAGGAGCCTTAAGTACTTC. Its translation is CASSKAPRSLKYF.

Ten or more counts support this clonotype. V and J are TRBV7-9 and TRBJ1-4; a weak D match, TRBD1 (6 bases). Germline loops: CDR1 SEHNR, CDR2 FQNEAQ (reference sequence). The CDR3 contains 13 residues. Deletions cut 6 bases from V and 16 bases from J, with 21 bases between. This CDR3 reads CASSPPGGSDPFF. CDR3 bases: TGTGCCAGCAGTCCCCCGGGGGGCTCAGATCCGTTTTTT.

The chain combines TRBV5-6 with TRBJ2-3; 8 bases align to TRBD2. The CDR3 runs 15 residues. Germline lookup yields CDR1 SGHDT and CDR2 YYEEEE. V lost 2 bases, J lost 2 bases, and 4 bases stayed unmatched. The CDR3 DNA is TGTGCCAGCAGCTTCGATAGCGGGAACACAGATACGCAGTATTTT. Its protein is CASSFDSGNTDTQYF.

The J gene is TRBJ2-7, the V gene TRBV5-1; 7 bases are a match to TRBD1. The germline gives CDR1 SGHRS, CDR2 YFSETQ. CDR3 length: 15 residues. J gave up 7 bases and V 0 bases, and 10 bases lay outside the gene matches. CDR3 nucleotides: TGCGCCAGCAGCTTGGACCGACAGGGTTTCGAGGAGCAGTACTTC. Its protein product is CASSLDRQGFEEQYF.

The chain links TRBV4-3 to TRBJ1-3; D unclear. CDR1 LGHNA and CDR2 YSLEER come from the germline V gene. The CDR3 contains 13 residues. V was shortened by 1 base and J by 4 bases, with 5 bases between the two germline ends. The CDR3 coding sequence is TGCGCCAGCAGCCAAGTCCTAGGAAACACCATATATTTT. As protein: CASSQVLGNTIYF.

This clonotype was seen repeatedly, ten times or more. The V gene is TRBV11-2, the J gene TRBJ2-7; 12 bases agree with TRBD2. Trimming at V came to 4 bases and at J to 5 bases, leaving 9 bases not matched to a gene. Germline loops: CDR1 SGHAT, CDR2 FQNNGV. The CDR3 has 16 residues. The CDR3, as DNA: TGTGCCAGCAGCTCGCCGACTAGCGGGAGCCCCCACGAGCAGTACTTC. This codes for CASSSPTSGSPHEQYF.

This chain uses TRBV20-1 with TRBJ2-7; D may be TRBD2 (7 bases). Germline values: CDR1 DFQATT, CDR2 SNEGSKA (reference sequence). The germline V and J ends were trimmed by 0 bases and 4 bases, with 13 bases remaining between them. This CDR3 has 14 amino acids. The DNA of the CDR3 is TGCAGTGCTAGAGATCCGGGGGGCAGGTACGAGCAGTACTTC. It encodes CSARDPGGRYEQYF.

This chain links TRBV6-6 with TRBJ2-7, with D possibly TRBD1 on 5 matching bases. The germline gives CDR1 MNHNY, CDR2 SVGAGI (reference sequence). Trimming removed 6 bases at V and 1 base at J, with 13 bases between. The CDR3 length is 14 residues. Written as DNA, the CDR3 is TGTGCCAGCAGCTCGACAGTGCAATCCTACGAGCAGTACTTC. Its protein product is CASSSTVQSYEQYF.

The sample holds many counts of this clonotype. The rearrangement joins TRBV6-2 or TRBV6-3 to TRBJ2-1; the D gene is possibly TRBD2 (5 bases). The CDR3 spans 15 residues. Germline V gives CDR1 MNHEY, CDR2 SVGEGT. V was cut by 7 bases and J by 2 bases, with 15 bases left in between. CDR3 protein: CASNPRSGTYNEQFF. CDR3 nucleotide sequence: TGTGCCAGCAACCCACGGAGCGGAACCTACAATGAGCAGTTCTTC.

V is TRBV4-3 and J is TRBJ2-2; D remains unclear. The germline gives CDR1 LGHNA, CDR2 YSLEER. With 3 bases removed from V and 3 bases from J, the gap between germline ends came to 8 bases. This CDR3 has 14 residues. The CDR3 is CASSHDKYTGELFF. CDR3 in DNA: TGCGCCAGCAGCCATGACAAATACACCGGGGAGCTGTTTTTT.

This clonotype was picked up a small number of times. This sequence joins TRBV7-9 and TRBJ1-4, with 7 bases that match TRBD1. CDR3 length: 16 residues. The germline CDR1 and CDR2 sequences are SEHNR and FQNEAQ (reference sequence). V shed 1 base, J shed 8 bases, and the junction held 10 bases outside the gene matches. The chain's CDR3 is CASSLGTGEFGEKLFF. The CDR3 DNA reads TGTGCCAGCAGCTTAGGAACAGGGGAATTCGGAGAAAAACTGTTTTTT.

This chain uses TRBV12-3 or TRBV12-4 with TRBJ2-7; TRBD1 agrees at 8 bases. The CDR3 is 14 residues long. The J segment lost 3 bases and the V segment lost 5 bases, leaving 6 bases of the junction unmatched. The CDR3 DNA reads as TGTGCCAGCAGTATGGGACAGGAACTCTACGAGCAGTACTTC. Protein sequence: CASSMGQELYEQYF.

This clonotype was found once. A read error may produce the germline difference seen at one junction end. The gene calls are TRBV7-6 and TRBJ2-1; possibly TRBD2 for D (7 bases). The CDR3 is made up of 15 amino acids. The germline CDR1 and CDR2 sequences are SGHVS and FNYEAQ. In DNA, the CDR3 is TGTGCCAGCACCCCGGGGGCTAGCGGAGACAATGAGCAGCTCTTC. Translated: CASTPGASGDNEQLF.

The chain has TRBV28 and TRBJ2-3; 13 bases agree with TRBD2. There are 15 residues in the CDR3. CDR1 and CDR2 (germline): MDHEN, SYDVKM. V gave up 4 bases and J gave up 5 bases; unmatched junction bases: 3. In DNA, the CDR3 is TGTGCCAGCAGTTCGGGACTAGCGGGAAAAGATACGCAGTATTTT. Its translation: CASSSGLAGKDTQYF. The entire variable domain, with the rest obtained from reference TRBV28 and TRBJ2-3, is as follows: DVKVTQSSRYLVKRTGEKVFLECVQDMDHENMFWYRQDPGLGLRLIYFSYDVKMKEKGDIPEGYSVSREKKERFSLILESASTNQTSMYLCASSSGLAGKDTQYFGPGTRLTVL.

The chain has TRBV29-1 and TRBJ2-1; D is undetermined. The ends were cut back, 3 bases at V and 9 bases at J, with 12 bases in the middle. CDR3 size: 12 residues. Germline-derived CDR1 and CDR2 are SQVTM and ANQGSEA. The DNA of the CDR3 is TGCAGCGTTGATGTTCCCGGTGGTGAGCAGTTCTTC. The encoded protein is CSVDVPGGEQFF.

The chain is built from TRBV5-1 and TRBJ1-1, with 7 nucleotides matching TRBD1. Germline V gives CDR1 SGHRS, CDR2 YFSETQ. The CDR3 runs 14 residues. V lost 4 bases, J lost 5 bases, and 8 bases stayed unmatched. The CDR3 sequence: CASSDQQGQTEAFF. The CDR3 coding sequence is TGCGCCAGCAGCGATCAACAGGGACAGACTGAAGCTTTCTTT.

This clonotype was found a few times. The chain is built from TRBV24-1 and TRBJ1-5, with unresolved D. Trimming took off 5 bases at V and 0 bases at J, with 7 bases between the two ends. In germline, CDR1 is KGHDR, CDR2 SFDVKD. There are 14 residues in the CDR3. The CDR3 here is CATSVGDSNQPQHF. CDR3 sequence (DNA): TGTGCCACCAGTGTTGGGGATAGCAATCAGCCCCAGCATTTT.

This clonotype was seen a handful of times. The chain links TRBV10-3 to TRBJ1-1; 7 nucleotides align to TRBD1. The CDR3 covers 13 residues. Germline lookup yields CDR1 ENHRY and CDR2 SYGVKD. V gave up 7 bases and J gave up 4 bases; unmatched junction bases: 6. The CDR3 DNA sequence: TGTGCCATCAATCAACCAGGGGGCACTGAAGCTTTCTTT. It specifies CAINQPGGTEAFF.